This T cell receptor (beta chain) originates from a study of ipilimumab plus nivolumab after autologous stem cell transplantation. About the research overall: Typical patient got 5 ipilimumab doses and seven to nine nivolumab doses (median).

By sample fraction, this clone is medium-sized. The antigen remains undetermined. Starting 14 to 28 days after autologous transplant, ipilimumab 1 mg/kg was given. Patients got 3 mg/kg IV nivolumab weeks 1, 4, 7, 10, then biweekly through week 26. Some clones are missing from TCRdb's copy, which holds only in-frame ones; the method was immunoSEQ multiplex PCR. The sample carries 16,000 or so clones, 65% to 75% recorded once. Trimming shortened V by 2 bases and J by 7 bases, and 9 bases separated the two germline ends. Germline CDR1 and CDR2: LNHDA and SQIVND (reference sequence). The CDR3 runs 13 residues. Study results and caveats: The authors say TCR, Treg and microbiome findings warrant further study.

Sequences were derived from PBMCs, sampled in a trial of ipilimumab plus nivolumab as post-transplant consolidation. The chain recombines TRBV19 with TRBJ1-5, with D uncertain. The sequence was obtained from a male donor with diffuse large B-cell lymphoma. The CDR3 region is CASSIPWQQPQHF. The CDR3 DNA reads TGTGCCAGTAGTATACCCTGGCAACAGCCCCAGCATTTT. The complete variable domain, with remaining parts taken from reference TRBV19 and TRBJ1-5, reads DGGITQSPKYLFRKEGQNVTLSCEQNLNHDAMYWYRQDPGQGLRLIYYSQIVNDFQKGDIAEGYSVSREKKESFPLTVTSAQKNPTAFYLCASSIPWQQPQHFGDGTRLSIL.